This T cell receptor (beta chain) was captured by sequencing in a study of breast tumors, draining lymph nodes, adjacent tissues. Germline V CDR1 and CDR2: SGHVS, FQNEAQ. CDR3 length: 15 residues. Trimming pared 5 bases from V and 4 bases from J, leaving 14 bases between. Whole-study results and caveats: Tumor and nontumor repertoires were significantly more similar in luminal-like than in basal-like breast cancer. Tumors had less TCR diversity than lymph nodes, more than nontumor tissue. Data only fit, rather than demonstrated, lymph node origin of most tumor T cells.

By sample share, this clonotype is large. Its antigen is unknown. Via MiXCR, TCRdb re-called the multiplex PCR reads, giving one row per CDR3 protein. Counted here are under 75,000 distinct CDR3 sequences, roughly 50% occurring once; the ten biggest clones make up around 20%. Sequencing input: breast tumor tissue. The sequence derives from a female donor with breast cancer. Some clones in this sample may be carry-over from other donors' samples. The rearrangement joins TRBV7-8 to TRBJ2-2; a weak D match, TRBD2 (5 bases). The CDR3 nucleotides read TGTGCCAGCAGCCCGGGGTACCGGCCCACCGGGGAGCTGTTTTTT. This sequence encodes CASSPGYRPTGELFF.